These T cell receptor beta chains were read from a single sample in a study of radiation and T cells in renal cell carcinoma. Measured with immunoSEQ multiplex PCR; TCRdb has only the in-frame clones, and not every one. The sample has 120,000 or so clones, approximately 75% seen once. Here the sequenced sample was blood, taken from a patient whose treatment included radiotherapy and nephrectomy. Every receptor here comes from a woman aged 55-70 years with renal cell carcinoma. Both conserved end residues are part of each CDR3. D genes are given only for firm matches. Size is omitted from some rows. Given values are once, few, many or a class for expanded clones.

clone size | J gene | D gene | V gene | CDR3 DNA | CDR3 protein
- | TRBJ2-2 | - | TRBV2 | TGTGCCAGCAGAGGGCAGGGTTACACCGGGGAGCTGTTTTTT | CASRGQGYTGELFF
once | TRBJ1-3 | - | TRBV9 | TGTGCCAGCAGCGCCAGGGCTTACTCTGGAAACACCATATATTTT | CASSARAYSGNTIYF
few | TRBJ1-1 | - | TRBV29-1 | TGCAGCGTTGTGGGCAGAATGAACACTGAAGCTTTCTTT | CSVVGRMNTEAFF
- | TRBJ1-5 | - | TRBV19 | TGTGCCAGTAGTATCTCCGGGGGAGACCCTAGCAATCAGCCCCAGCATTTT | CASSISGGDPSNQPQHF
- | TRBJ2-3 | - | TRBV30 | TGTGCCTGGAGTGAGACAGATACGCAGTATTTT | CAWSETDTQYF
few | TRBJ2-7 | - | TRBV5-1 | TGCGCCAGCAGCTTTGGGGGAGACTACGAGCAGTACTTC | CASSFGGDYEQYF
- | TRBJ1-1 | - | TRBV9 | TGTGCCAGCAGCGTAGATGGTGTGAACACTGAAGCTTTCTTT | CASSVDGVNTEAFF
- | TRBJ1-2 | - | TRBV6-5 | TGTGCCAGCAGAAGAGACCGCTATGGCTACACCTTC | CASRRDRYGYTF
- | TRBJ2-7 | TRBD2 | TRBV2 | TGTGCCAGCAGTCGACTAGCGGGGAGCTCCTACGAGCAGTACTTC | CASSRLAGSSYEQYF
- | TRBJ2-2 | - | TRBV19 | TGTGCCAGTATGGGCAGGGGTCGAGGTGTGGGGGAGCTGTTTTTT | CASMGRGRGVGELFF
- | TRBJ2-2 | - | TRBV7-3 | TGTGCCAGCAGCAATAGACAGGCGAACACCGGGGAGCTGTTTTTT | CASSNRQANTGELFF
- | TRBJ1-5 | TRBD1 | TRBV6-5 | TGTGCCAGCAGTTACACCGGACAGGTCAATCAGCCCCAGCATTTT | CASSYTGQVNQPQHF
- | TRBJ1-2 | - | TRBV6-6 | TGTGCCAGCACCATTAGGGGAAATGGCTACACCTTC | CASTIRGNGYTF
- | TRBJ2-7 | TRBD1 | TRBV11-2 | TGTGCCAGCAGCTTCCCGAGGACAGGGGACTACGAGCAGTACTTC | CASSFPRTGDYEQYF
- | TRBJ2-5 | - | TRBV5-1 | TGCGCCAGCAGCTTGGTGGCCATCCGGGAGACCCAGTACTTC | CASSLVAIRETQYF
- | TRBJ2-6 | - | TRBV28 | TGTGCCAGCAGCCCAATCCCGGGACTTCGGACTGGGGCCAACGTCCTGACTTTC | CASSPIPGLRTGANVLTF
- | TRBJ2-7 | - | TRBV5-1 | TGCGCCAGCAGCTTGAATATTGCCCAATATTCCTACGAGCAGTACTTC | CASSLNIAQYSYEQYF
- | TRBJ2-5 | - | TRBV10-3 | TGTGCCATCAGTGAGTCGACCCAAGAGACCCAGTACTTC | CAISESTQETQYF
- | TRBJ2-7 | TRBD1 | TRBV28 | TGTGCCAGCAGTCCCCCGGGACAGGGGAAATCCTCCTACGAGCAGTACTTC | CASSPPGQGKSSYEQYF
- | TRBJ2-6 | - | TRBV5-4 | TGTGCCACCTGGGACGGCCTCCTTTCTGGGGCCAACGTCCTGACTTTC | CATWDGLLSGANVLTF
- | TRBJ1-1 | - | TRBV19 | TGTGCCAGTCGCTCTATAGCAGCGGGAGGGGACACTGAAGCTTTCTTT | CASRSIAAGGDTEAFF
- | TRBJ2-5 | - | TRBV15 | TGTGCCACCAGCATAGGGGGGCGGGGGCCCCAAGAGACCCAGTACTTC | CATSIGGRGPQETQYF
- | TRBJ2-2 | - | TRBV27 | TGTGCCAGCAGTAGACCCGCTTACGCGAACACCGGGGAGCTGTTTTTT | CASSRPAYANTGELFF
- | TRBJ2-2 | - | TRBV19 | TGTGCCAGTAAGACAGCAGCGAACACCGGGGAGCTGTTTTTT | CASKTAANTGELFF
- | TRBJ2-7 | - | TRBV28 | TGTGCCAGCAGTCCCTCCGGGGGCTTCTACGAGCAGTACTTC | CASSPSGGFYEQYF
- | TRBJ2-5 | TRBD1 | TRBV5-4 | TGTGCCAGCAGCTCGGGACAGGGGCGGCAAGAGACCCAGTACTTC | CASSSGQGRQETQYF
- | TRBJ1-5 | - | TRBV28 | TGTGCCAGCAGTTCAACCCCAGGGAATCAGCCCCAGCATTTT | CASSSTPGNQPQHF
few | TRBJ2-5 | TRBD2 | TRBV18 | TGTGCCAGCTCACCCATCGAGACTAGCGGCGGACAAGAGACCCAGTACTTC | CASSPIETSGGQETQYF
- | TRBJ2-2 | - | TRBV11-3 | TGTGCCAGCAGCCCAGGACAGAACACCGGGGAGCTGTTTTTT | CASSPGQNTGELFF
- | TRBJ1-2 | TRBD1 | TRBV25-1 | TGTGCCAGCAGTGAAGCGGCCCCGGGACAGGGGGCAGGGGGCTACACCTTC | CASSEAAPGQGAGGYTF
- | TRBJ1-1 | TRBD1 | TRBV6-5 | TGTGCCAGCACCCTAACGAGACAGGGGAACGCTGAAGCTTTCTTT | CASTLTRQGNAEAFF
- | TRBJ1-1 | TRBD1 | TRBV28 | TGTGCCAGCAGTTCTCCGGCGACAGGGGGCACTGAAGCTTTCTTT | CASSSPATGGTEAFF
- | TRBJ2-2 | - | TRBV7-2 | TGTGCCAGCAGCCCTAAGGTGGGGGCGCCGGGGACCGGGGAGCTGTTTTTT | CASSPKVGAPGTGELFF
few | TRBJ1-5 | - | TRBV7-3 | TGTGCCAGCAGCTTAAATAGCCTGGGGCCCCAGCATTTT | CASSLNSLGPQHF
- | TRBJ2-1 | - | TRBV6-6 | TGTGCCAGCAGTCCTAGATTCGGCAATGAGCAGTTCTTC | CASSPRFGNEQFF
once | TRBJ2-3 | - | TRBV7-2 | TGTGCCAGCAGCTCGCTTACCTTCACAGATACGCAGTATTTT | CASSSLTFTDTQYF
- | TRBJ2-1 | - | TRBV9 | TGTGCCAGCAGCGTAGAAGAGGGCCCCCACAATGAGCAGTTCTTC | CASSVEEGPHNEQFF
- | TRBJ1-1 | - | TRBV2 | TGTGCCAGCAGTCGACGATTGAGTACTGAAGCTTTCTTT | CASSRRLSTEAFF
- | TRBJ1-5 | - | TRBV2 | TGTGCCAGCAGTGAAGTTTACACAGTGCATCAGCCCCAGCATTTT | CASSEVYTVHQPQHF
- | TRBJ2-3 | - | TRBV5-4 | TGTGCCAGCAGCCCGGGTGAGGGGCTCGCAAGGGATACGCAGTATTTT | CASSPGEGLARDTQYF
- | TRBJ2-3 | TRBD2 | TRBV10-3 | TGTGCCATCAGTGAGGGGCGGGAGAGCACAGATACGCAGTATTTT | CAISEGRESTDTQYF
- | TRBJ2-5 | - | TRBV7-2 | TGTGCCAGCAGCCCGACAACAGGGAGTTGGACCCAGTACTTC | CASSPTTGSWTQYF
- | TRBJ2-2 | TRBD2 | TRBV29-1 | TGCAGCGTCTACGAGCGGGGGGCCACCGGGGAGCTGTTTTTT | CSVYERGATGELFF
- | TRBJ2-7 | TRBD1 | TRBV5-1 | TGCGCCAGCAGCTTGTTCGGGACAGCTGACTCCTACGAGCAGTACTTC | CASSLFGTADSYEQYF
- | TRBJ2-2 | TRBD2 | TRBV6-6 | TGTGCCAGTAGCGGGGAGAACACCGGGGAGCTGTTTTTT | CASSGENTGELFF
- | TRBJ1-2 | - | TRBV18 | TGTGCCAGCTCACCCACGCAGGGAGGCTATGGCTACACCTTC | CASSPTQGGYGYTF
- | TRBJ2-1 | TRBD2 | TRBV10-3 | TGTGCCATCAGTGAGTCGAGCGGGAGGACCTACAATGAGCAGTTCTTC | CAISESSGRTYNEQFF
- | TRBJ1-5 | - | TRBV27 | TGTGCCAGCAGTCTTGACCGGACACGGCAGCCCCAGCATTTT | CASSLDRTRQPQHF
- | TRBJ2-2 | TRBD2 | TRBV7-3 | TGTGCCAGCAGCTTAGGGACTAACGGGGGAGCCGGGGAGCTGTTTTTT | CASSLGTNGGAGELFF
- | TRBJ2-2 | - | TRBV5-1 | TGCGCCAGCAGCTTGTCGCCAGGGACCGGGGAGCTGTTTTTT | CASSLSPGTGELFF
- | TRBJ1-6 | - | TRBV6-6 | TGTGCCAGGGATAACAGTGTCTATAATTCACCCCTCCACTTT | CARDNSVYNSPLHF
- | TRBJ1-1 | - | TRBV19 | TGTGCCAGTAGTGGCCTAGCAGATGAAGCTTTCTTT | CASSGLADEAFF
once | TRBJ2-1 | - | TRBV4-1 | TGCGCCAGCAGCCACCCGCCGCCACAAGAGCAGTTCTTC | CASSHPPPQEQFF
few | TRBJ1-1 | TRBD1 | TRBV10-3 | TGTGCCACCCGGACAGGGATTATGGGGGCTTTCTTT | CATRTGIMGAFF
- | TRBJ2-6 | TRBD1 | TRBV5-4 | TGTGCCAGCAGCTTGGGGGACAGCGGAGTCTCTGGGGCCAACGTCCTGACTTTC | CASSLGDSGVSGANVLTF